This T cell receptor (beta chain) stems from a study of T cell responses to AZD1222 COVID-19 vaccine (TCRdb year 2021). With respect to the entire study: Because spike-specific TCR depth and breadth did not differ between the two schedules, AZD1222 recipients who got a second dose at roughly 4 weeks were pooled with those who got a second dose at roughly 12 weeks. Trial participants were enrolled by age into subgroups of 18-55, 56-69 and 70-plus years, and around 150, 29 and 61 TCR-sequenced participants, respectively, were included in these subgroups. A total of 233 trial participants underwent TCR sequencing, of whom 207 had received two doses of AZD1222 and roughly 26 had received two doses of the MenACWY control vaccine. Beyond this particular receptor, the publication reports: Reportedly, close to half of the unique spike-specific TCRs recognized epitopes lying outside the regions that are mutated in the B.1.351 and B.1.1.7 variants. The whole spike protein was spanned by vaccine-associated CD4 TCRs, and dominant responses were seen in regions 160-218 and 743-854. Spike-specific TCR breadth and depth rose significantly after two AZD1222 doses compared with day 0 and with MenACWY recipients. Participants were mostly white British and included more females than males, and it was suggested by the authors that clonal diversity may have been underestimated. The 56-69-year group was small, and its depth increase did not reach significance, likely because of low power. Conclusions about previously exposed vaccinees were limited because only six AZD1222 recipients were SARS-CoV-2 seropositive at baseline. Because no day 14 peak-response samples were available, the repertoires could be characterized only after the peak T cell response.

The meaning of the sample's time point label: baseline before first vaccination. Samples from vaccinated people were obtained from the UK trials COV001 and COV002, which included a single-blind randomized controlled phase 2/3 trial of AZD1222 (ChAdOx1 nCoV-19) in healthy adults. For TCRbeta chain sequencing, PBMC samples from trial participants were taken at day 0 and at day 28 after the second dose. The CDR3 regions of human TCRbeta chains were analyzed by immunosequencing. Per the authors' processing: Repertoire TCRs were matched against a reference library of SARS-CoV-2-specific TCRs generated with the MIRA antigen-specificity platform. Breadth was defined as the fraction of unique TCRs that were SARS-CoV-2-associated. Depth was defined as the fraction of total T cells that were SARS-CoV-2-associated. Using the MIRA data, every spike-specific TCR was mapped to the spike region that the TCR reacted to and assigned to either a CD4 or a CD8 class. Log10-transformed breadth and depth values were compared by one-way ANOVA with Sidak's multiple comparisons tests. TCRdb's version of the immuneACCESS table is confined to in-frame rearrangements and falls short of the full clone set. An unresolved V gene accounts for under half of the shortfall where checked; the remainder is of unknown origin. V and J calls and clone size are as listed in that table; D and trimming were resolved from the DNA. Recorded for this sample are roughly 100,000 clones; 86% of them occurred a single time. Jointly, the top ten make up 5% of the sample.

Worth noting for this clone: Its antigen remains unidentified. Per-base quality was not reported, and no clone a single base away is much larger than it.

Inclusive of the bounding cysteine and phenylalanine, the CDR3 is 12 residues long. The entry retains the CDR3 DNA only, 36 bases that are in frame from base 1. V and J are trimmed by 9 bases and 4 bases, and the gene matches miss 5 bases of the junction. The rearrangement joined TRBV12-3 or TRBV12-4 to TRBJ2-7, with 8 bases in between that match TRBD2. Sample: peripheral blood, taken on day 0 of AZD1222 vaccination. The source is an adult in good health. The base sequence is TGTGCCAGTCGTGGCGGGGGGTACGAGCAGTACTTC. Its translation reads: CASRGGGYEQYF.